Described below is a single T cell receptor beta chain sequence and its context. No antigen is known for it. This record belongs to a study of siplizumab effects on memory and regulatory T cells. The assay looked at 80,000 to 100,000 TCR templates in each sample. Here immunoSEQ multiplex PCR was the method, and the copy in TCRdb shows in-frame clones only, minus some. There are about 100,000 clones in the sample; 93% occur only once, and 0.6% to 0.7% lies in the top ten. The CDR3 runs to 14 residues. Per germline, CDR1 SGHVS and CDR2 FQNEAQ. V was trimmed by 7 bases and J by 1 base, leaving 13 bases between them. Study results and caveats: Researchers could not give a naive or memory phenotype to roughly 75-95% of proliferating CD4+ or CD8+ clones. The mapping of alloreactive clones to unstimulated subsets covered only a minor fraction of them. Naive T cell populations appeared to exhibit greater diversity than memory cells and appeared to be major alloresponse contributors.

The chain links TRBV7-8 to TRBJ1-1, with no clear D. Sequenced input: Tregs sorted from blood. This TCR was sampled from a human donor in good health. The CDR3 loop is CASMKGRTNTEAFF. In nucleotides, the CDR3 is TGTGCCAGCATGAAGGGCAGAACGAACACTGAAGCTTTCTTT.